This T cell receptor beta chain was found in a study of human T cells and chemical hapten exposure. The CDR3 length is 14 residues. V was trimmed by 4 bases and J by 10 bases, leaving 17 bases between them. Germline CDR1 reads MNHNS; CDR2 reads SASEGT. Time point noted: patch test 2, 6 weeks after DPC sensitization. The treatment is: therapeutic diphenylcyclopropenone sensitization with weekly scalp DPC. One entry per CDR3 protein results from TCRdb running MiXCR on the RACE reads. The data show approximately 97,000 distinct CDR3 sequences, 10% to 12% seen once. The clonotype comes from a middle-aged woman with alopecia areata. Some clones in this sample may be carry-over from other donors' samples. The chain combines TRBV6-1 with TRBJ1-5, with D maybe TRBD1 (5 bases). Here the sequenced sample was whole blood, taken in connection with sensitization to the hapten diphenylcyclopropenone (DPC). The CDR3 nucleotides read TGTGCCAGCAGTGCCGGGACCAAAGGCCTACCCCAGCATTTT. Translating gives CASSAGTKGLPQHF.